This note documents a single T cell receptor (beta chain) sequence. These data are taken from a study of cytomegalovirus exposure and HLA in healthy donors. Primers for the PCR totalled 60 Vbeta and 13 Jbeta. Here immunoSEQ multiplex PCR was the method, and the copy in TCRdb shows in-frame clones only, minus some. The table lists approximately 170,000 clones, 73% of them singletons, with approximately 5.4% in the top ten. Germline V gene lookup returns CDR1 SGHVS and CDR2 FNYEAQ. This CDR3 comprises 15 residues. Trimming cost V 1 base and J 0 bases, with 9 bases left between them. The J gene is TRBJ1-1, the V gene TRBV7-6; no definite D call. The sequenced material came from PBMCs. This receptor was taken from a woman aged 18-29 years in good health and CMV-seropositive. The CDR3 region is CASSLDALMNTEAFF. CDR3 DNA: TGTGCCAGCAGCTTAGATGCTCTAATGAACACTGAAGCTTTCTTT. The full variable domain, in which reference TRBV7-6 and TRBJ1-1 provide the parts outside the CDR3, is GAGVSQSPRYKVTKRGQDVALRCDPISGHVSLYWYRQALGQGPEFLTYFNYEAQQDKSGLPNDRFSAERPEGSISTLTIQRTEQRDSAMYRCASSLDALMNTEAFFGQGTRLTVV.